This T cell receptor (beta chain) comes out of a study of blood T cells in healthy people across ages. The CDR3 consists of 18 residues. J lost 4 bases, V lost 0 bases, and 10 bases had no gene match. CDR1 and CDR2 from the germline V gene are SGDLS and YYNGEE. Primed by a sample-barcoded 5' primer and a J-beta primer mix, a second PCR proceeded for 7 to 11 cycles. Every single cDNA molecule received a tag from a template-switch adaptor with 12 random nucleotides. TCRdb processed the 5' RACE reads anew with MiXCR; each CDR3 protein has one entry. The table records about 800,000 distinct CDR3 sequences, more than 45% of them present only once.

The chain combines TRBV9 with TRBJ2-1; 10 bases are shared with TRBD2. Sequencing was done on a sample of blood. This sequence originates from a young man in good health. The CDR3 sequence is CASSVEGTSERLYNEQFF. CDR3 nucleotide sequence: TGTGCCAGCAGCGTAGAGGGGACTAGCGAGAGATTATACAATGAGCAGTTCTTC. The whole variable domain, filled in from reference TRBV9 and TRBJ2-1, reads DSGVTQTPKHLITATGQRVTLRCSPRSGDLSVYWYQQSLDQGLQFLIQYYNGEERAKGNILERFSAQQFPDLHSELNLSSLELGDSALYFCASSVEGTSERLYNEQFFGPGTRLTVL.